A single sample is the source of the 32 T cell receptor beta chains below, sequenced in a study of blood T cells in healthy people across ages. Primed by a sample-barcoded 5' primer and a J-beta primer mix, a second PCR proceeded for roughly 6 to 12 cycles. One entry per CDR3 protein results from TCRdb running MiXCR on the 5' RACE reads. There are about 970,000 distinct CDR3 sequences in the sample; approximately 50% occur only once, and about 21% lies in the top ten. Sequencing was done on a sample of blood. These receptor sequences come from a woman aged 60 to 75 in good health.

The chain combines TRBV20-1 with TRBJ2-3; D gene uncertain. V lost 5 bases, J lost 5 bases, and 11 bases lay in between. The CDR3 covers 12 residues. CDR1 is DFQATT, CDR2 SNEGSKA, per germline (reference sequence). DNA for the CDR3: TGCAGTGCTGGGGAAATTGAAGATACGCAGTATTTT. Protein: CSAGEIEDTQYF.

This clonotype was seen only a few times. This sequence joins TRBV12-3 or TRBV12-4 and TRBJ1-2, with D tentatively TRBD1 (5 bases). The CDR3 spans 15 residues. V lost 2 bases to trimming and J lost 4 bases, with 14 bases between them. The CDR3 loop reads CASSLTHVTVYGYTF. CDR3 bases: TGTGCCAGCAGTTTAACTCATGTGACAGTCTATGGCTACACCTTC.

This clonotype was detected a few times. V usage is TRBV6-1 and J usage is TRBJ2-7; the match to TRBD1 covers 7 bases. V lost 7 bases, J lost 2 bases, and 5 bases stayed unmatched. Germline-derived CDR1 and CDR2 are MNHNS and SASEGT. CDR3 length: 13 residues. The CDR3 nucleotides are TGTGCCAGCACCGGGACAGACACCTACGAGCAGTACTTC. It codes for CASTGTDTYEQYF.

The V and J genes are TRBV12-3 or TRBV12-4 and TRBJ2-5, with 7 bases matching TRBD2. The CDR3 runs to 14 residues. Trimming at V came to 6 bases and at J to 1 base, leaving 5 bases not matched to a gene. CDR3 bases: TGTGCCAGCAGGAAACGGGGGGTCCAAGAGACCCAGTACTTC. Its translation is CASRKRGVQETQYF.

This clonotype has at least ten counts. The chain combines TRBV7-2 with TRBJ1-2; 11 bases are shared with TRBD1. V shed 1 base and J 8 bases; nucleotides not matched to a gene: 9. Per germline, CDR1 SGHTA and CDR2 FQGNSA. There are 16 residues in the CDR3. As DNA, the CDR3 is TGTGCCAGCAGCTTAGGGACAGGGGGCTCGCGGCGGGGCTACACCTTC. As protein: CASSLGTGGSRRGYTF.

This clonotype has more than one count but fewer than ten. This rearrangement joins TRBV5-1 to TRBJ2-3; 8 nucleotides agree with TRBD2. Unmatched junction bases numbered 1, after V lost 3 bases and J lost 4 bases. Germline V lookup: CDR1 SGHRS, CDR2 YFSETQ. There are 13 residues in the CDR3. CDR3 in amino acids: CASSSGGADTQYF. Written as DNA, the CDR3 is TGCGCCAGCAGCTCGGGAGGGGCAGATACGCAGTATTTT.

The chain couples TRBV15 to TRBJ1-4; D is possibly TRBD1 (5 bases). Germline V CDR1 and CDR2: LNHNV, YYDKDF (reference sequence). V dropped 0 bases and J dropped 13 bases, with 12 bases sitting between them. There are 13 residues in the CDR3. CDR3 DNA: TGTGCCACCAGCAGAGAGGTATCAGGGATACTGTTTTTT. It translates to CATSREVSGILFF.

There are a few counts of this clonotype. The J gene is TRBJ2-7, the V gene TRBV20-1; no clear D. Germline CDR1 DFQATT, CDR2 SNEGSKA (reference sequence). The CDR3 is 11 amino acids. V lost 6 bases and J 2 bases, leaving 8 bases between the germline ends. The CDR3 loop reads CSAIGPYEQYF. CDR3 coding DNA: TGCAGTGCAATCGGCCCCTACGAGCAGTACTTC.

The sample holds a few counts of this clonotype. The rearrangement uses TRBV10-3 and TRBJ1-6; D might be TRBD1 (5 bases). The CDR3 contains 14 residues. From germline, CDR1 is ENHRY and CDR2 SYGVKD. V lost 6 bases to trimming and J lost 9 bases, with 15 bases between them. DNA for the CDR3: TGTGCCATCAGCGACACTTCCGGGGGTTCACCCCTCCACTTT. Translating gives CAISDTSGGSPLHF.

The chain employs TRBV20-1 and TRBJ2-7, with unresolved D. The germline CDR1 and CDR2 sequences are DFQATT and SNEGSKA (reference sequence). V lost 3 bases and J lost 0, with 12 bases in between. The CDR3 is made up of 14 amino acids. CDR3 nucleotides: TGCAGTGCTAGTGGGCTAGACCTCTCCTACGAGCAGTACTTC. Translation: CSASGLDLSYEQYF.

The chain carries TRBV5-1 and TRBJ2-2; D is ambiguous. From germline, CDR1 is SGHRS and CDR2 YFSETQ. There are 15 residues in the CDR3. The V end lost 4 bases, the J end lost 0 bases, and 10 bases lay between the germline ends. The CDR3 bases are TGCGCCAGCAGCGTCAGCTTCTCGAACACCGGGGAGCTGTTTTTT. The encoded protein is CASSVSFSNTGELFF. The whole variable domain, remainder taken from reference TRBV5-1 and TRBJ2-2, is KAGVTQTPRYLIKTRGQQVTLSCSPISGHRSVSWYQQTPGQGLQFLFEYFSETQRNKGNFPGRFSGRQFSNSRSEMNVSTLELGDSALYLCASSVSFSNTGELFFGEGSRLTVL.

About this clonotype: A read error may account for a junction end that differs from germline. This chain connects TRBV5-6 to TRBJ2-3; TRBD2 aligns across 9 bases. The CDR3 loop spans 16 amino acids. Germline V gene data show CDR1 as SGHDT and CDR2 as YYEEEE. CDR3: CASSFGTSLGTNTQYF. In nucleotides, the CDR3 is TGTGCCAGCAGCTTCGGGACTAGCCTTGGCACAAATACGCAGTATTTT.

V is TRBV20-1 and J is TRBJ2-4, with 12 bases matching TRBD2. TRBJ2-7 matches the DNA end more closely, so the J call is doubtful. Looked up from germline, CDR1 is DFQATT and CDR2 is SNEGSKA (reference sequence). This CDR3 spans 17 amino acids. CDR3 protein: CSAEGTSGPMAPYEQYF. DNA for the CDR3: TGCAGTGCTGAAGGGACTAGCGGGCCGATGGCGCCCTACGAGCAGTACTTC.

The rearrangement uses TRBV20-1 and TRBJ2-3; D call uncertain. V gave up 5 bases and J gave up 8 bases, with 17 bases separating them. This CDR3 is built from 13 residues. Germline loops: CDR1 DFQATT, CDR2 SNEGSKA (reference sequence). The CDR3 spells CSAGPPLVGTQYF. The CDR3 nucleotides read TGCAGTGCTGGGCCCCCCTTAGTCGGTACGCAGTATTTT.

J is TRBJ2-6 and V is TRBV7-6; D unclear. The CDR3 is 17 residues long. V was trimmed by 2 bases and J by 0 bases, leaving 11 bases between them. Germline V gives CDR1 SGHVS, CDR2 FNYEAQ. The DNA of the CDR3 is TGTGCCAGCAGCTTAATCCCTCACAGCTCTGGGGCCAACGTCCTGACTTTC. Its translation is CASSLIPHSSGANVLTF.

This clonotype occurred a few times. The rearrangement links TRBV12-3 or TRBV12-4 to TRBJ1-2; no definite D call. The CDR3 length is 13 residues. The V end lost 6 bases, the J end lost 5 bases, and 13 bases lay between the germline ends. CDR3 nucleotide sequence: TGTGCCAGCAGCCCAACGTGGGCGTATGGCTACACCTTC. The encoded protein is CASSPTWAYGYTF.

This clonotype was recorded many times. The J gene is TRBJ1-4, the V gene TRBV7-9; D is ambiguous. V was pared by 1 base and J by 5 bases, with 11 bases between. Germline V gives CDR1 SEHNR, CDR2 FQNEAQ (reference sequence). The CDR3 covers 15 residues. Written as DNA, the CDR3 is TGTGCCAGCAGCTTAGACGAGGTTAGAAATGAAAAACTGTTTTTT. Encoded protein: CASSLDEVRNEKLFF. The full variable domain, completed using reference TRBV7-9 and TRBJ1-4, is DTGVSQNPRHKITKRGQNVTFRCDPISEHNRLYWYRQTLGQGPEFLTYFQNEAQLEKSRLLSDRFSAERPKGSFSTLEIQRTEQGDSAMYLCASSLDEVRNEKLFFGSGTQLSVL.

This chain joins TRBV14 and TRBJ2-7; 12 bases line up with TRBD2. TRBJ2-5 matches the DNA end more closely, so the J call is doubtful. The CDR3 sequence is 17 residues long. Germline V CDR1 and CDR2: SGHDN, FVKESK. CDR3 amino acids: CASSQLTSGGMLETQYF. CDR3 DNA: TGTGCCAGCAGCCAATTGACTAGCGGGGGAATGCTAGAGACCCAGTACTTC.

This clonotype has only a few counts. The chain links TRBV11-2 to TRBJ2-3; D is possibly TRBD2 (6 bases). The CDR3 has 16 amino acids. Germline CDR1 and CDR2: SGHAT and FQNNGV. V lost 4 bases and J 7 bases, leaving 21 bases between the germline ends. CDR3 sequence reads: CASSSESGLSPNTQYF. The CDR3 DNA sequence: TGTGCCAGCAGCTCCGAGTCGGGACTCTCGCCTAATACGCAGTATTTT.

The chain employs TRBV28 and TRBJ1-2, with 7 bases that match TRBD1. The CDR3 has 15 residues. Germline loops: CDR1 MDHEN, CDR2 SYDVKM. The V gene end was trimmed by 7 bases and the J gene end by 2 bases; junction bases not matched to a gene: 10. CDR3 sequence (DNA): TGTGCCAGCACATACCGGGACAGATTAAACTATGGCTACACCTTC. Its translation: CASTYRDRLNYGYTF.

This clonotype was recorded many times. The J gene is TRBJ1-2, the V gene TRBV29-1, with D unclear. Germline assignment: CDR1 SQVTM and CDR2 ANQGSEA. Trimming removed 3 bases at V and 4 bases at J, with 6 bases between. The CDR3 extends over 11 amino acids. In nucleotides, the CDR3 is TGCAGCGTTGAGGGAGGCTATGGCTACACCTTC. It specifies CSVEGGYGYTF.

The chain joins TRBV20-1 to TRBJ2-7; unclear D gene. This CDR3 has 13 amino acids. The germline gives CDR1 DFQATT, CDR2 SNEGSKA (reference sequence). V shed 3 bases and J shed 0 bases, with 9 bases lying between them. This CDR3 is CSARGGSSYEQYF. The DNA for the CDR3 is TGCAGTGCTAGGGGTGGCAGCTCCTACGAGCAGTACTTC.

The chain uses TRBV28 and TRBJ2-3, with 7 positions matching TRBD2. The V and J ends lost 5 bases and 10 bases, in that order; junction bases with no gene match: 12. This CDR3 is built from 14 residues. CDR1 is MDHEN and CDR2 is SYDVKM in the germline V gene. CDR3 protein: CASSRGTTSGAQYF. The CDR3 DNA reads as TGTGCCAGCAGTCGCGGGACTACATCAGGAGCGCAGTATTTT.

This clonotype was recorded a few times. This chain uses TRBV7-9 with TRBJ1-2; D is ambiguous. Trimming left V 1 base short and J 4 bases short, with 7 bases between. CDR1 is SEHNR, CDR2 FQNEAQ, per germline (reference sequence). CDR3 length equals 13 residues. CDR3 in DNA: TGTGCCAGCAGCTTAGGTGCGCTCTATGGCTACACCTTC. The encoded protein is CASSLGALYGYTF.

The chain links TRBV11-3 to TRBJ2-5; TRBD2 matches at 9 bases. The CDR3 consists of 15 residues. J lost 2 bases, V lost 1 base, and 2 bases had no gene match. Germline V gene sequence: CDR1 SGHNT, CDR2 YENEEA. The CDR3 bases are TGTGCCAGCAGCTTAGGCGGGGGGGATCAAGAGACCCAGTACTTC. This codes for CASSLGGGDQETQYF.

The chain employs TRBV15 and TRBJ2-3, with no clear D. Trimming removed 2 bases from V and 6 bases from J, with 18 bases in between. This CDR3 contains 16 residues. In germline, CDR1 is LNHNV, CDR2 YYDKDF (reference sequence). CDR3 region: CATSRPITIVSDTQYF. The CDR3 region has the DNA TGTGCCACCAGCAGACCCATTACAATAGTCTCCGATACGCAGTATTTT.

This clonotype was observed a few times. The CDR3 coding sequence is TGTGCCAGCAGTGTCGGACAGGTACAGGGAGAGACCCAGTACTTC. Translation gives CASSVGQVQGETQYF. The chain combines TRBV12-3 or TRBV12-4 with TRBJ2-5; 7 positions agree with TRBD1. The V segment lost 5 bases and the J segment 4 bases; nucleotides outside the gene matches: 10. CDR3 size: 15 residues.

The rearrangement links TRBV6-1 to TRBJ2-3, with 8 bases fitting TRBD1. Germline CDR1 MNHNS, CDR2 SASEGT. The trim removed 4 bases at V and 4 bases at J, leaving 4 bases unmatched. CDR3 length: 14 amino acids. The CDR3 spells CASSADRGPDTQYF. DNA of the CDR3: TGTGCCAGCAGTGCTGACAGGGGCCCAGATACGCAGTATTTT.

The chain carries TRBV5-6 and TRBJ2-6, with D possibly TRBD1 on 5 matching bases. The V end was cut by 0 bases, the J end by 0 bases, with 16 bases between. The CDR3 runs to 19 residues. CDR1 and CDR2 (germline): SGHDT, YYEEEE. In DNA form, the CDR3 reads TGTGCCAGCAGCTTGGGCCGGACATCAGCGATCTCTGGGGCCAACGTCCTGACTTTC. It translates to CASSLGRTSAISGANVLTF.

This clonotype has just one count. The rearrangement links TRBV5-1 to TRBJ1-4, with 9 bases lining up with TRBD1. V gave up 1 base and J gave up 7 bases; unmatched junction bases: 14. Germline assignment: CDR1 SGHRS and CDR2 YFSETQ. The CDR3 is made up of 18 amino acids. The CDR3 sequence is CASSLRRGQGRMGEKLFF. The DNA for the CDR3 is TGCGCCAGCAGCTTGCGTAGGGGACAGGGCCGTATGGGTGAAAAACTGTTTTTT.

The J gene is TRBJ2-1, the V gene TRBV4-1, with D possibly being TRBD2 (5 bases). This CDR3 is 15 amino acids long. V was pared by 5 bases and J by 8 bases, with 19 bases between. Germline V CDR1 and CDR2: MGHRA, YSYEKL. The CDR3 DNA follows: TGCGCCAGCAGCTTCGGGGATCGGGATGGCGATGAGCAGTTCTTC. This codes for CASSFGDRDGDEQFF.

For this clonotype: A much larger clone differs from this one at a single base, so this may be a read error. The chain joins TRBV30 to TRBJ2-6; D is undetermined. V gave up 4 bases and J gave up 1 base, with 2 bases separating them. The CDR3 length is 12 residues. Per the germline V gene, CDR1 is GTSNPN and CDR2 is SVGIG (reference sequence). CDR3 region: CAWNSGANVLTF. Written as DNA, the CDR3 is TGTGCCTGGAATTCTGGGGCCAACGTCCTGACTTTC. Looking up the rest from reference TRBV30 and TRBJ2-6 gives the full variable domain: SQTIHQWPATLVQPVGSPLSLECTVEGTSNPNLYWYRQAAGRGLQLLFYSVGIGQISSEVPQNLSASRPQDRQFILSSKKLLLSDSGFYLCAWNSGANVLTFGAGSRLTVL.